This T cell receptor (beta chain) came from a study of post-analysis software for immune sequencing data. Study conclusions and caveats: Controls had lower frequencies than patients of five or six TRBV segments, which included TRBV5-6, TRBV5-1 and TRBV20-1.

Unique molecular identifiers were carried by the TCR beta cDNA libraries. A single record per CDR3 protein comes from TCRdb applying MiXCR to the PCR reads. The sample has 250,000 to 300,000 distinct CDR3 sequences; approximately 34% are singletons. As regards this clonotype: As yet, its antigen is unknown. Since a much larger clone is just one base distant, this may be a read error.

CDR1 is SGDLS and CDR2 is YYNGEE in the germline V gene. This CDR3 comprises 14 residues. The sequenced sample was blood. V gene TRBV9 combines with J gene TRBJ2-1; D remains ambiguous. This receptor was taken from a girl aged 10 to 17 with multiple sclerosis. CDR3 residues: CASSPTPLGNEKFF. The CDR3 DNA reads as TGTGCCAGCAGTCCAACCCCCTTGGGCAATGAGAAGTTCTTC.